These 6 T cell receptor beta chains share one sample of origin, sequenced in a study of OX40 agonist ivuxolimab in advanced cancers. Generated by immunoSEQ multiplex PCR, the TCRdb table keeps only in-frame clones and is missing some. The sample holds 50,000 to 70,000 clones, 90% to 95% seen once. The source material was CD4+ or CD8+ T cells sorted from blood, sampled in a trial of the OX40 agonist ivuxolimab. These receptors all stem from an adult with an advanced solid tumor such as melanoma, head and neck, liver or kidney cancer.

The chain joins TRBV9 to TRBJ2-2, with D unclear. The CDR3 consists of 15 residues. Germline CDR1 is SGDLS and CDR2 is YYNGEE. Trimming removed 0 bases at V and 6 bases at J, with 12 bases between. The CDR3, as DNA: TGTGCCAGCAGCGTAGAAGCCATGGGTGCCGGGGAGCTGTTTTTT. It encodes CASSVEAMGAGELFF. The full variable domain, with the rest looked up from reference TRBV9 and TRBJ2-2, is DSGVTQTPKHLITATGQRVTLRCSPRSGDLSVYWYQQSLDQGLQFLIQYYNGEERAKGNILERFSAQQFPDLHSELNLSSLELGDSALYFCASSVEAMGAGELFFGEGSRLTVL.

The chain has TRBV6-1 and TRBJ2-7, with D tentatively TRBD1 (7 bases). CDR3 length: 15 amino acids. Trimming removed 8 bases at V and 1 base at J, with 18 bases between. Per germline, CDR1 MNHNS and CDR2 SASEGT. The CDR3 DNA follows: TGTGCCAGCTGGGGGGCGGGACAGAATTCCTACGAGCAGTACTTC. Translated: CASWGAGQNSYEQYF.

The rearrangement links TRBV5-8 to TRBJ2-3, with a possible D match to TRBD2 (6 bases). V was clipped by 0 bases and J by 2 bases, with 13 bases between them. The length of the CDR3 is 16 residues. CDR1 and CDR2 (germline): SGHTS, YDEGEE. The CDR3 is CASSLEGLAVTDTQYF. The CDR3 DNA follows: TGTGCCAGCAGCTTGGAAGGTTTAGCGGTCACAGATACGCAGTATTTT.

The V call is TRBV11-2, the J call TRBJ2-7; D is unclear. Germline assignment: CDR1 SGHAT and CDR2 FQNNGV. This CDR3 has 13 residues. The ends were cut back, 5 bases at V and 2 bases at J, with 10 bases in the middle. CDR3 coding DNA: TGTGCCAGCAGCGCGACGGTCGCCTACGAGCAGTACTTC. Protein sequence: CASSATVAYEQYF.

The CDR3 reads CASSSPEGGDNEQFF. DNA for the CDR3: TGTGCCAGCAGCTCTCCTGAGGGAGGGGACAATGAGCAGTTCTTC. The chain combines TRBV7-2 with TRBJ2-1; TRBD2 matches at 7 bases. Germline V CDR1 and CDR2: SGHTA, FQGNSA. Trimming took 4 bases from V and 5 from J; bases not matched to a gene: 8. CDR3 size: 15 residues.

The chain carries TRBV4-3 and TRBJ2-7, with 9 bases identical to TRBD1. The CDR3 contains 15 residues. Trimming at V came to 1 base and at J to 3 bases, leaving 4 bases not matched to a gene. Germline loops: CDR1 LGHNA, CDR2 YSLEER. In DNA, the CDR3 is TGCGCCAGCAGCCAAGGCCGGGACAGGGTCTACGAGCAGTACTTC. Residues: CASSQGRDRVYEQYF.